This note documents a single T cell receptor beta chain sequence. Its antigen is unknown. This sample is drawn from a study of T cell responses to AZD1222 COVID-19 vaccine. Study-wide context: Analyses pooled second doses at about 4 or about 12 weeks.

Germline V gene sequence: CDR1 LNHDA, CDR2 SQIVND (reference sequence). The CDR3 length is 15 residues. Trimming left V 7 bases short and J 1 base short, with 16 bases between. The table came from immunoSEQ multiplex PCR; TCRdb's copy has only in-frame clones and leaves some out. This table holds approximately 170,000 clones, 85% to 90% found once. The study's findings and limits: Donors were chiefly white British, with a greater number of females, and clonal diversity was perhaps underestimated. The repertoires were collected only after the peak T cell response.

The rearrangement joins TRBV19 to TRBJ1-1; D gene ambiguous. The TCR comes from an adult in good health. Here the sequenced sample was peripheral blood, taken on day 0 of AZD1222 vaccination. CDR3 amino acids: CASIKYGSRNTEAFF. CDR3 DNA sequence: TGTGCCAGTATCAAGTACGGGTCGCGGAACACTGAAGCTTTCTTT.